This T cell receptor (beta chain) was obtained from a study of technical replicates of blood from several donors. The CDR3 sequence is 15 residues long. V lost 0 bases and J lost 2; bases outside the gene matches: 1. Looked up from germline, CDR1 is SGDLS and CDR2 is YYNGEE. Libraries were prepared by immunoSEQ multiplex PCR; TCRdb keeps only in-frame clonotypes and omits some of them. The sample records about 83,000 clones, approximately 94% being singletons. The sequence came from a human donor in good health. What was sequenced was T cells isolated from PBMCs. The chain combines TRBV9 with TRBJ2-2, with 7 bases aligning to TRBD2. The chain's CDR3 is CASSVGAGNTGELFF. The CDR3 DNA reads TGTGCCAGCAGCGTAGGAGCGGGAAACACCGGGGAGCTGTTTTTT.